Described below is a single T cell receptor beta chain sequence and its context. TCRdb reprocessed the reads with MiXCR, giving one entry per CDR3 protein. The sample carries fewer than 250,000 distinct CDR3 sequences, more than 9% recorded once. The entry originates in a study of T cell repertoires in cytomegalovirus infection. For the study at large: Indications of both CMV infection and matching HLA type were provided by public TCR beta signatures.

CDR1 and CDR2 (germline): DFQATT, SNEGSKA (reference sequence). Trimming removed 0 bases at V and 3 bases at J, with 12 bases between. The CDR3 contains 15 residues. V gene TRBV20-1 combines with J gene TRBJ2-1; no clear D gene. This clonotype originated in a human donor in good health (CMV status not recorded). Some clones in this sample may be carry-over from other donors' samples. Input material: PBMCs. CDR3 nucleotide sequence: TGCAGTGCTAGAGATCAATCCAGGTTCTACAATGAGCAGTTCTTC. Protein sequence: CSARDQSRFYNEQFF.